A selection of T cell receptor beta chains follows, all from one sample in a study of T cells in Graves' hyperthyroidism and ophthalmopathy. TCRdb re-called the multiplex PCR reads through MiXCR, storing one row per CDR3 protein. The sample holds about 840,000 distinct CDR3 sequences, about two fifths seen once. The sample consisted of blood. These receptors originate from a man younger than 35 with Graves' hyperthyroidism. Each CDR3 is given with its conserved first and last residue. A D gene is named only where the DNA matches it firmly. Clone size is not always given. Where it is, it says once, few, many or a class for expanded clones.

>15|TRBJ1-5|NA|TRBV10-1|TRBD1
CASIEGQGSNQPQHF
TGCGCCAGCATAGAGGGACAGGGGAGCAATCAGCCCCAGCATTTT
>14|TRBJ1-5|many|TRBV7-2|TRBD1
CASSLTGGGQPQHF
TGTGCCAGCAGCCTAACAGGGGGTGGTCAGCCCCAGCATTTT
>16|TRBJ2-2|many|TRBV7-3|NA
CASSPTAISNTGELFF
TGTGCCAGCAGCCCGACTGCCATATCGAACACCGGGGAGCTGTTTTTT
>12|TRBJ1-2|NA|TRBV19|NA
CASMGYSSGYTF
TGTGCCAGTATGGGGTACAGCTCGGGCTACACCTTC
>16|TRBJ2-2|NA|TRBV15|TRBD1
CATSRGTGGNTGELFF
TGTGCCACCAGCAGAGGTACAGGGGGGAACACCGGGGAGCTGTTTTTT
>16|TRBJ1-5|once|TRBV20-1|NA
CSGLSGSANGNQPQHF
TGCAGTGGTTTAAGCGGGTCTGCGAACGGCAATCAGCCCCAGCATTTT
>13|TRBJ1-2|NA|TRBV9|NA
CASSLTTNYDYTF
TGTGCCAGCAGCTTAACAACGAACTATGACTACACCTTC
>13|TRBJ2-5|NA|TRBV7-3|NA
CAWSVRLRETQYF
TGTGCCTGGAGTGTACGCTTACGAGAGACCCAGTACTTC
>15|TRBJ1-1|NA|TRBV7-2|NA
CASSSLGGANTEAFF
TGTGCCAGCAGCTCCCTAGGGGGGGCGAACACTGAAGCTTTCTTT
>12|TRBJ1-4|NA|TRBV7-9|NA
CAAGGVGEKLFF
TGTGCCGCCGGGGGGGTTGGGGAAAAACTGTTTTTT
>13|TRBJ2-5|many|TRBV20-1|NA
CSARDILQETQYF
TGCAGTGCAAGGGACATACTCCAAGAGACCCAGTACTTC
>13|TRBJ2-2|few|TRBV7-8|TRBD2
CASSWGGSGELFF
TGTGCCAGCAGCTGGGGAGGGTCCGGGGAGCTGTTTTTT
>11|TRBJ2-3|few|TRBV10-2|NA
CASMRGDTQYF
TGCGCCAGCATGAGGGGAGATACGCAGTATTTT
>16|TRBJ2-6|NA|TRBV10-3|NA
CAISGATTYGANVLTF
TGTGCCATCAGTGGGGCGACGACCTATGGGGCCAACGTCCTGACTTTC
>16|TRBJ1-4|many|TRBV2|NA
CASKVPTRGSNEKLFF
TGTGCCAGCAAAGTCCCCACACGAGGATCTAATGAAAAACTGTTTTTT
>15|TRBJ2-7|once|TRBV13|NA
CASNSAGTGSYEQYF
TGTGCCAGCAACTCCGCCGGGACCGGGTCCTACGAGCAGTACTTC
>14|TRBJ2-7|few|TRBV7-2|TRBD2
CASSSDGGRVEQYF
TGTGCCAGCAGCTCCGACGGCGGGAGGGTCGAGCAGTACTTC
>15|TRBJ2-7|NA|TRBV2|NA
CASSLSDSSAYEQYF
TGTGCCAGCAGTCTCTCGGACAGTTCAGCCTACGAGCAGTACTTC
>14|TRBJ1-5|NA|TRBV4-3|NA
CASSQDGRNQPQHF
TGCGCCAGCAGCCAAGATGGGCGTAATCAGCCCCAGCATTTT
>15|TRBJ2-5|NA|TRBV7-2|TRBD1
CASSLEWTGGETQYF
TGTGCCAGCAGCTTAGAGTGGACAGGCGGGGAGACCCAGTACTTC
>14|TRBJ2-3|NA|TRBV5-1|NA
CASSFDHPTDTQYF
TGCGCCAGCAGCTTCGACCACCCCACAGATACGCAGTATTTT
>14|TRBJ1-5|few|TRBV13|TRBD1
CASSAGTGTQPQHF
TGTGCCAGCAGCGCCGGGACAGGGACTCAGCCCCAGCATTTT
>15|TRBJ2-3|NA|TRBV10-3|NA
CAISVGQPSTDTQYF
TGTGCCATCAGTGTTGGACAACCTAGCACAGATACGCAGTATTTT
>14|TRBJ2-5|NA|TRBV12-3/TRBV12-4|NA
CASSTLLAEETQYF
TGTGCCAGCAGTACCCTATTAGCGGAAGAGACCCAGTACTTC
>10|TRBJ2-1|NA|TRBV29-1|NA
CSVVPNEQFF
TGCAGCGTTGTCCCCAATGAGCAGTTCTTC
>14|TRBJ1-1|many|TRBV29-1|NA
CSVEDRGTNTEAFF
TGCAGCGTTGAAGATCGGGGGACGAACACTGAAGCTTTCTTT
>13|TRBJ2-3|once|TRBV10-1|TRBD2
CASSDGTSKTQYF
TGCGCCAGCAGTGACGGGACTAGTAAGACGCAGTATTTT
>19|TRBJ2-6|many|TRBV15|NA
CATSRDRGWVGSGANVLTF
TGTGCCACCAGCAGAGATCGGGGTTGGGTCGGCTCTGGGGCCAACGTCCTGACTTTC
>14|TRBJ2-5|NA|TRBV7-2|TRBD1
CASSQQGYQETQYF
TGTGCCAGCAGCCAACAGGGGTACCAAGAGACCCAGTACTTC
>15|TRBJ2-3|once|TRBV10-1|NA
CASSPSVTSTDTQYF
TGCGCCAGCAGTCCTAGCGTAACTAGCACAGATACGCAGTATTTT
>11|TRBJ2-7|few|TRBV9|NA
CASSPEREQYF
TGTGCCAGCAGCCCCGAGAGGGAGCAGTACTTC